The 12 T cell receptor beta chains below all came from one sample that was sequenced in a study of cytomegalovirus exposure and HLA in healthy donors. Vbeta (60) and Jbeta (13) primers were used in the PCR. The repertoire was sequenced with immunoSEQ multiplex PCR; TCRdb's copy has only in-frame clones and lacks some. The sample shows some 150,000 clones, more than 65% of them seen only once. Sequenced sample: PBMCs. The receptors derive from a man aged 25 to 45 in good health and CMV-seropositive.

The rearrangement links TRBV30 to TRBJ2-7; TRBD1 aligns across 11 bases. V shed 8 bases, J shed 3 bases, and the junction held 0 bases outside the gene matches. The germline gives CDR1 GTSNPN, CDR2 SVGIG (reference sequence). CDR3 length equals 11 residues. The CDR3 loop reads CAGTGGYEQYF. DNA for the CDR3: TGTGCCGGGACAGGGGGCTACGAGCAGTACTTC.

The rearrangement uses TRBV5-1 and TRBJ2-7; TRBD2 aligns across 12 bases. Trimming removed 4 bases from V and 7 bases from J; junction bases left unmatched: 12. The germline CDR1 and CDR2 sequences are SGHRS and YFSETQ. This CDR3 is built from 16 residues. CDR3 residues: CASSLAGQGLAGEQYF. The CDR3 DNA reads TGCGCCAGCAGCCTGGCGGGGCAAGGACTAGCGGGAGAGCAGTACTTC.

This chain links TRBV27 with TRBJ2-5; TRBD2 matches at 11 bases. This CDR3 is 16 amino acids long. V lost 6 bases, J lost 4 bases, and 10 bases stayed unmatched. Germline assignment: CDR1 MNHEY and CDR2 SMNVEV (reference sequence). Here the CDR3 DNA reads TGTGCCAGCAGACCCTCTAGCGGGGGGCACATAGAGACCCAGTACTTC. This sequence encodes CASRPSSGGHIETQYF.

This chain joins TRBV28 and TRBJ2-2; TRBD1 matches at 7 bases. V lost 4 bases to trimming and J lost 4 bases; unmatched junction nucleotides: 9. The CDR3 totals 16 residues. Germline V gene data show CDR1 as MDHEN and CDR2 as SYDVKM. This CDR3 reads CASSSGQWFGTGELFF. CDR3 nucleotides: TGTGCCAGCAGTTCGGGACAGTGGTTTGGCACCGGGGAGCTGTTTTTT.

CDR3 sequence: CASSQDSRELKQYF. CDR3 nucleotides: TGTGCCAGCAGCCAAGATTCTAGGGAGCTTAAGCAGTACTTC. The rearrangement links TRBV4-2 to TRBJ2-7, with a weak D call TRBD2 (5 bases). Trimming shortened V by 0 bases and J by 8 bases, and 14 bases separated the two germline ends. CDR1 is LGHNA, CDR2 YNFKEQ, per germline. This CDR3 is 14 amino acids long.

V is TRBV15 and J is TRBJ2-3, with 10 bases matching TRBD2. The CDR3 contains 17 residues. The germline V gene encodes CDR1 LNHNV and CDR2 YYDKDF (reference sequence). Trimming cost V 5 bases and J 2 bases; bases outside gene matches: 10. CDR3 sequence reads: CATSRGGTSVYTDTQYF. The CDR3 nucleotides are TGTGCCACCAGCCGGGGGGGGACTAGCGTGTACACAGATACGCAGTATTTT.

This clone was recorded only once. This rearrangement joins TRBV19 to TRBJ2-3, with 9 bases matching TRBD1. With V trimmed by 2 bases and J by 3 bases, 6 bases remained unmatched. Germline lookup yields CDR1 LNHDA and CDR2 SQIVND (reference sequence). This CDR3 contains 16 residues. The CDR3 region is CASSISRGTGTDTQYF. The CDR3, as DNA: TGTGCCAGTAGTATATCACGAGGGACAGGGACAGATACGCAGTATTTT.

This clone has a handful of counts. CDR3: CASTEDRGNEQFF. CDR3 in DNA: TGTGCCAGTACCGAGGACAGGGGAAATGAGCAGTTCTTC. This chain joins TRBV19 and TRBJ2-1; 9 bases agree with TRBD1. The CDR3 is 13 residues long. Losses at the gene ends were 7 bases for V and 7 bases for J; bases not matched to a gene: 5. From germline, CDR1 is LNHDA and CDR2 SQIVND (reference sequence).

The chain employs TRBV5-1 and TRBJ1-3; TRBD1 is a possible D gene (6 bases). The V end lost 3 bases, the J end lost 0 bases, and 13 bases lay between the germline ends. This CDR3 is 16 amino acids long. The germline CDR1 and CDR2 sequences are SGHRS and YFSETQ. The CDR3 protein is CASSYNTGNSGNTIYF. DNA of the CDR3: TGCGCCAGCAGCTACAACACAGGGAACTCTGGAAACACCATATATTTT.

The CDR3 region has the DNA TGCGCCAGCAGCTCACAGCAGGGGTGGGAGGAAAAACTGTTTTTT. It encodes CASSSQQGWEEKLFF. The V gene is TRBV4-1, the J gene TRBJ1-4; D is perhaps TRBD1 (6 bases). Germline CDR1 is MGHRA and CDR2 is YSYEKL. With 5 bases removed from V and 8 bases from J, the gap between germline ends came to 18 bases. The CDR3 spans 15 residues.

The chain is built from TRBV5-1 and TRBJ2-2; D ambiguous. CDR1 and CDR2 (germline): SGHRS, YFSETQ. The CDR3 is made up of 17 amino acids. V was trimmed by 4 bases and J by 0 bases, leaving 16 bases between them. This CDR3 is CASSPAGTASNTGELFF. CDR3 nucleotides: TGCGCCAGCAGCCCCGCAGGTACGGCCTCGAACACCGGGGAGCTGTTTTTT.

The CDR3 sequence: CASSYEQGFTGELFF. In DNA, the CDR3 is TGTGCCAGCAGTTACGAACAGGGATTTACCGGGGAGCTGTTTTTT. This rearrangement joins TRBV27 to TRBJ2-2; tentatively, D is TRBD1 (6 bases). The CDR3 runs 15 residues. Germline V gene sequence: CDR1 MNHEY, CDR2 SMNVEV (reference sequence). Trimming stripped 4 bases from V and 5 bases from J, with 14 bases between.